This T cell receptor (beta chain) was recovered during a study of blood T cell repertoires in COVID-19. Participant ages covered roughly 18 to 89 years across about two dozen US areas. Trimming cost V 5 bases and J 1 base, with 8 bases left between them. The CDR3 loop spans 13 amino acids. Method: immunoSEQ multiplex PCR; TCRdb's copy keeps in-frame clones and lacks some. Seen here are about 400,000 clones, about 85% observed once, and the top ten hold about 2.1%. This clonotype originated in a woman aged 18 to 35 with acute COVID-19. Source material: PBMCs or T cells enriched from blood (not recorded which). The gene calls are TRBV12-3 or TRBV12-4 and TRBJ1-2; no clear D. CDR3 loop: CASSHTRNYGYTF. The CDR3 DNA sequence: TGTGCCAGCAGTCATACACGTAACTATGGCTACACCTTC.